What follows are 23 T cell receptor beta chains derived from one specimen sequenced in a study of blood T cell repertoires in COVID-19. TCRdb keeps only in-frame clones here, not all; method: immunoSEQ multiplex PCR. The table includes approximately 460,000 clones, roughly 89% detected once. The sequenced sample consisted of peripheral blood. Receptors originate from a man in his late teens or twenties with COVID-19, enrolled during active disease.

The chain recombines TRBV27 with TRBJ2-7; 13 bases align to TRBD2. The CDR3 extends over 18 amino acids. V dropped 0 bases and J dropped 2; count of bases not matched to a gene: 7. Germline V gene lookup returns CDR1 MNHEY and CDR2 SMNVEV (reference sequence). The CDR3 here is CASSLSVLAGGLAYEQYF. CDR3 nucleotide sequence: TGTGCCAGCAGTTTATCTGTACTAGCGGGAGGGTTGGCCTACGAGCAGTACTTC.

The chain uses TRBV5-1 and TRBJ2-2; no clear D. Per germline, CDR1 SGHRS and CDR2 YFSETQ. The CDR3 runs 15 residues. Trimming cost V 1 base and J 3 bases, with 10 bases left between them. CDR3 protein: CASSLSAGHTGELFF. In DNA form, the CDR3 reads TGCGCCAGCAGCTTGTCGGCAGGCCACACCGGGGAGCTGTTTTTT.

V usage is TRBV5-1 and J usage is TRBJ2-3; D not resolved. The germline V gene has CDR1 SGHRS and CDR2 YFSETQ. The CDR3 loop spans 14 amino acids. The V gene lost 6 bases and the J gene lost 3 bases, with 14 bases spanning the gap. CDR3 loop: CASMETLWTDTQYF. CDR3 coding DNA: TGCGCCAGCATGGAGACCCTGTGGACAGATACGCAGTATTTT. Looking up the rest from reference TRBV5-1 and TRBJ2-3 gives the full variable domain: KAGVTQTPRYLIKTRGQQVTLSCSPISGHRSVSWYQQTPGQGLQFLFEYFSETQRNKGNFPGRFSGRQFSNSRSEMNVSTLELGDSALYLCASMETLWTDTQYFGPGTRLTVL.

This clone has at least ten counts. Within the sample, other DNA sequences also encode this same CDR3. The gene calls are TRBV3-1 (or the pseudogene TRBV3-2) and TRBJ1-1; D is possibly TRBD1 (5 bases). Germline V gene sequence: CDR1 LGHDT, CDR2 YNNKEL (reference sequence). This CDR3 contains 11 residues. Trimming removed 6 bases at V and 4 bases at J, with 6 bases between. CDR3 nucleotide sequence: TGTGCCAGCAGGGGGGGCACTGAAGCTTTCTTT. Translated, it gives CASRGGTEAFF.

The V gene is TRBV3-1 (or the pseudogene TRBV3-2), the J gene TRBJ1-5; D remains unclear. V shed 1 base and J shed 7 bases, with 14 bases lying between them. The germline CDR1 and CDR2 sequences are LGHDT and YNNKEL (reference sequence). The CDR3 consists of 15 residues. CDR3 sequence reads: CASSQGPGSGQPQHF. The CDR3 region has the DNA TGTGCCAGCAGCCAAGGTCCGGGTTCTGGCCAGCCCCAGCATTTT.

The chain has TRBV4-1 and TRBJ1-5; D gene ambiguous. The CDR3 length is 15 residues. Germline CDR1 MGHRA, CDR2 YSYEKL. V was shortened by 4 bases and J by 0 bases, with 10 bases between the two germline ends. The CDR3 nucleotides are TGCGCCAGCAGCCTAATCCGGGATAGCAATCAGCCCCAGCATTTT. It yields the protein CASSLIRDSNQPQHF.

This clone was detected once. The chain links TRBV5-4 to TRBJ2-3, with 7 bases matching TRBD2. This CDR3 is 15 amino acids long. With 1 base clipped from V and 1 base from J, the junction kept 3 bases outside the gene matches. The germline V gene has CDR1 SGHNT and CDR2 YYREEE (reference sequence). As DNA, the CDR3 is TGTGCCAGCAGCTTGTTTGCGGGGGGCACAGATACGCAGTATTTT. This sequence encodes CASSLFAGGTDTQYF.

The V call is TRBV14, the J call TRBJ1-2, with D possibly matching TRBD1 (6 bases). The ends were cut back, 1 base at V and 2 bases at J, with 14 bases in the middle. The CDR3 totals 16 residues. Looked up from germline, CDR1 is SGHDN and CDR2 is FVKESK. CDR3 nucleotide sequence: TGTGCCAGCAGCCAAGCTACTGGACAGCACAACTATGGCTACACCTTC. Encoded protein: CASSQATGQHNYGYTF.

The V call is TRBV27, the J call TRBJ2-7; TRBD2 agrees at 12 bases. From germline, CDR1 is MNHEY and CDR2 SMNVEV (reference sequence). The V segment lost 3 bases and the J segment 1 base; nucleotides outside the gene matches: 1. The CDR3 is 15 residues long. Here the CDR3 reads CASSFGLAGSYEQYF. The CDR3 DNA sequence: TGTGCCAGCAGTTTCGGACTAGCGGGGTCCTACGAGCAGTACTTC.

The table lists this clone with a count of one. The sample carries other DNA sequences with the same CDR3. J is TRBJ2-7 and V is TRBV11-2, with a weak D call TRBD1 (5 bases). Looked up from germline, CDR1 is SGHAT and CDR2 is FQNNGV. V was shortened by 4 bases and J by 3 bases, with 7 bases between the two germline ends. The CDR3 sequence is 12 residues long. CDR3 region: CASSSQGYEQYF. The CDR3 DNA is TGTGCCAGCAGCTCCCAGGGCTACGAGCAGTACTTC. Combining the CDR3 with reference TRBV11-2 and TRBJ2-7 gives the whole variable domain EAGVAQSPRYKIIEKRQSVAFWCNPISGHATLYWYQQILGQGPKLLIQFQNNGVVDDSQLPKDRFSAERLKGVDSTLKIQPAKLEDSAVYLCASSSQGYEQYFGPGTRLTVT.

V gene TRBV11-2 combines with J gene TRBJ2-1; 8 nucleotides agree with TRBD2. Germline CDR1 is SGHAT and CDR2 is FQNNGV. V shed 1 base, J shed 7 bases, and the junction held 9 bases outside the gene matches. The CDR3 loop spans 16 amino acids. The CDR3: CASSLGLGRGGNEQFF. CDR3 bases: TGTGCCAGCAGCTTAGGGCTAGGACGGGGGGGGAATGAGCAGTTCTTC. Looking up the rest from reference TRBV11-2 and TRBJ2-1 gives the full variable domain: EAGVAQSPRYKIIEKRQSVAFWCNPISGHATLYWYQQILGQGPKLLIQFQNNGVVDDSQLPKDRFSAERLKGVDSTLKIQPAKLEDSAVYLCASSLGLGRGGNEQFFGPGTRLTVL.

The sample holds one count of this clone. The chain has TRBV5-4 and TRBJ2-5; no firm D call. Germline CDR1 and CDR2: SGHNT and YYREEE (reference sequence). Trimming stripped 2 bases from V and 7 bases from J, with 9 bases between. CDR3 length: 12 residues. DNA for the CDR3: TGTGCCAGCAGCTTAAGCTATGGGACCCAGTACTTC. Translated, it gives CASSLSYGTQYF.

This sequence joins TRBV7-9 and TRBJ1-3; 8 bases are shared with TRBD1. CDR1 and CDR2 (germline): SEHNR, FQNEAQ (reference sequence). The CDR3 runs 14 residues. The trim removed 4 bases at V and 8 bases at J, leaving 7 bases unmatched. CDR3 residues: CASSSGQGQDTIYF. As DNA, the CDR3 is TGTGCCAGCAGCTCTGGACAGGGTCAAGACACCATATATTTT. The variable domain in full, with the rest retrieved from reference TRBV7-9 and TRBJ1-3, is DTGVSQNPRHKITKRGQNVTFRCDPISEHNRLYWYRQTLGQGPEFLTYFQNEAQLEKSRLLSDRFSAERPKGSFSTLEIQRTEQGDSAMYLCASSSGQGQDTIYFGEGSWLTVV.

The gene calls are TRBV3-1 (or the pseudogene TRBV3-2) and TRBJ2-7; TRBD2 might be the D (5 bases). The CDR3 covers 12 residues. Germline assignment: CDR1 LGHDT and CDR2 YNNKEL (reference sequence). The V and J ends lost 1 base and 6 bases respectively, with 7 bases between them. CDR3: CASSQGGFEQYF. CDR3 sequence (DNA): TGTGCCAGCAGCCAAGGAGGGTTCGAGCAGTACTTC.

The gene calls are TRBV27 and TRBJ2-2; the match to TRBD2 covers 9 bases. CDR1 MNHEY and CDR2 SMNVEV come from the germline V gene (reference sequence). The junction had 5 bases not matched to a gene; V was cut back by 2 bases and J by 4 bases. The CDR3 runs to 16 residues. CDR3 DNA sequence: TGTGCCAGCAGTTTACTGGCGGGAGGGGGCACCGGGGAGCTGTTTTTT. Translation gives CASSLLAGGGTGELFF.

The V and J genes are TRBV7-3 and TRBJ1-3, with D unclear. CDR3 length: 14 amino acids. The germline gives CDR1 SGHTA, CDR2 FQGTGA. V lost 4 bases to trimming and J lost 4 bases, with 11 bases between them. The DNA of the CDR3 is TGTGCCAGCAGCTCAGGTTTCTCCGGAAACACCATATATTTT. It translates to CASSSGFSGNTIYF.

In this sample, this clone turned up once. The rearrangement links TRBV12-3 or TRBV12-4 to TRBJ1-1; D may be TRBD1 (5 bases). Trimming cost V 6 bases and J 5 bases, with 13 bases left between them. The CDR3 is 13 residues long. The CDR3 coding sequence is TGTGCCAGCAGCTGGGGGGGGGAGACTGAAGCTTTCTTT. Protein: CASSWGGETEAFF.

The chain couples TRBV19 to TRBJ2-6; weak D call: TRBD2 (6 bases). The CDR3 has 16 amino acids. V lost 5 bases and J 1 base, leaving 12 bases between the germline ends. Germline V CDR1 and CDR2: LNHDA, SQIVND (reference sequence). The CDR3 spells CASSRGFGSGANVLTF. CDR3 sequence (DNA): TGTGCCAGTAGTCGGGGGTTCGGGTCTGGGGCCAACGTCCTGACTTTC.

Regarding this clone: As the CDR3 is not closed by the conserved phenylalanine or tryptophan, this likely results from a read error. It is unclear where the CDR3 begins or ends on the DNA, so no DNA is shown, and the CDR3 is as TCRdb lists it. The V and J genes are TRBV4-1 and TRBJ2-3; the table's D call, TRBD1, was not checked against the DNA. Germline V gives CDR1 MGHRA, CDR2 YSYEKL. The CDR3 length is 14 residues, termini included. The CDR3 sequence: CASSQASGTGPSLE.

This chain connects TRBV6-5 to TRBJ2-1, with 11 nucleotides matching TRBD2. Germline V lookup: CDR1 MNHEY, CDR2 SVGAGI. J lost 3 bases, V lost 7 bases, and 5 bases had no gene match. There are 15 residues in the CDR3. CDR3 amino acids: CASIMTSGVYNEQFF. The DNA of the CDR3 is TGTGCCAGCATTATGACTAGCGGGGTCTACAATGAGCAGTTCTTC.

This sequence joins TRBV6-5 and TRBJ1-4; a possible D gene is TRBD1 (6 bases). Germline lookup yields CDR1 MNHEY and CDR2 SVGAGI. Trimming cost V 6 bases and J 4 bases, with 12 bases left between them. This CDR3 is built from 14 residues. The CDR3 loop reads CASRFDRRNEKLFF. CDR3 nucleotide sequence: TGTGCCAGCAGATTTGACAGGCGTAATGAAAAACTGTTTTTT.

The chain recombines TRBV7-9 with TRBJ1-1, with 7 bases that match TRBD1. CDR1 and CDR2 (germline): SEHNR, FQNEAQ (reference sequence). The length of the CDR3 is 15 residues. V lost 0 bases, J lost 5 bases, and 6 bases stayed unmatched. The CDR3 loop reads CASSLANRGRTEAFF. The CDR3 DNA reads TGTGCCAGCAGCTTAGCGAACAGGGGAAGGACTGAAGCTTTCTTT.

The chain recombines TRBV24-1 with TRBJ2-7; D might be TRBD1 (6 bases). V was pared by 4 bases and J by 2 bases, with 11 bases between. CDR1 and CDR2 from the germline V gene are KGHDR and SFDVKD. The CDR3 extends over 14 amino acids. CDR3 region: CATSDGTSPYEQYF. The CDR3, as DNA: TGTGCCACCAGTGACGGGACAAGTCCCTACGAGCAGTACTTC.